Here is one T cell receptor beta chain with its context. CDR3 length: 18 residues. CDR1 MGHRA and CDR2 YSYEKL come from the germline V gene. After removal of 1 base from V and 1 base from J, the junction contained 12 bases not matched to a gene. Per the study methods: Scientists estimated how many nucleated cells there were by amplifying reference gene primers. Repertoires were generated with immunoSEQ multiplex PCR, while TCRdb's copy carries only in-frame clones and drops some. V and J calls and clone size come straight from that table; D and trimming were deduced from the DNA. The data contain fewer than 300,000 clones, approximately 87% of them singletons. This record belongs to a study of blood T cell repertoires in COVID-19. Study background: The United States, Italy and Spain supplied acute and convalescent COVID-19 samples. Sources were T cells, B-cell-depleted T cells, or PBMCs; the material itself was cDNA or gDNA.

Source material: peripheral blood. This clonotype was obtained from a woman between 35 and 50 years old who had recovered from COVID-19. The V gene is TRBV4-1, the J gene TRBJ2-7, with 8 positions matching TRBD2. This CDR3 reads CASSQGLSGGALSYEQYF. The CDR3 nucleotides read TGCGCCAGCAGCCAAGGCCTCTCCGGGGGGGCCCTATCCTACGAGCAGTACTTC.